This TCR beta chain was identified during a study of tumor and adjacent non-tumor tissue in lung cancer. On the study more broadly: The patients, 10 to 11 men and 5 or 6 women, were roughly 30 to 80 with stage I to III disease. Broader study findings: Tumor TCR diversity, when higher, was linked to shorter survival.

This clonotype was recorded once. Antigen specificity is unknown. This likely comes from a read error, as the CDR3 has no conserved phenylalanine or tryptophan at its end. RNA was extracted from bulk tissue without any cell sorting. Distant lung tissue was collected more than 3 cm away from the tumor edge. Three rounds of nested PCR, following a modified ARM-PCR protocol, produced the TCRbeta library. One entry per CDR3 protein results from TCRdb running MiXCR on the multiplex PCR reads. Altogether approximately 100,000 distinct CDR3 sequences are present, 62% being singletons, with the ten largest covering over 15%. This CDR3 is 13 amino acids long. Germline values: CDR1 MNHNY, CDR2 SVGAGI (reference sequence).

The source is a man in his fifties or sixties with non-small cell lung cancer. The chain uses TRBV6-6 and TRBJ1-1, with D unresolved. Input material: distant non-tumor lung tissue. The CDR3 nucleotides are TGTGCCAGTAGTTACATCCACGGCGCTGAAGCTTTCTAT. This codes for CASSYIHGAEAFY.